Listed below are T cell receptor beta chains from one sample, sequenced in a study of cytotoxic CD8 clonotypes in ibrutinib-treated CLL. The assay was immunoSEQ multiplex PCR, and TCRdb's table has in-frame clones only and misses some. This sample has 45,000 to 50,000 clones, with 45% to 55% found just once. This specimen consisted of PBMCs, obtained after 12 months of ibrutinib treatment. The origin of the receptors is a human donor with chronic lymphocytic leukemia. Each CDR3 is given with its conserved first and last residue. Fields, in order: V gene, J gene, clone size, D gene, CDR3 protein, CDR3 DNA. D genes are given only for firm matches. Size tells how often a clone was seen (once, few, many) or the class of an expanded clone, and some rows leave it out.

v_gene: TRBV29-1
j_gene: TRBJ2-1
abundance: once
d_gene: .
CDR3aa: CSVLYSRSYNEQFF
CDR3nt: TGCAGCGTTCTATACAGCCGCTCCTACAATGAGCAGTTCTTC

v_gene: TRBV11-3
j_gene: TRBJ2-3
abundance: few
d_gene: .
CDR3aa: CASSQTTDTQYF
CDR3nt: TGTGCCAGCAGTCAAACGACAGATACGCAGTATTTT

v_gene: TRBV5-1
j_gene: TRBJ2-1
abundance: .
d_gene: TRBD1
CDR3aa: CATKGEQGFYNEQFF
CDR3nt: TGCGCCACCAAAGGGGAACAGGGGTTCTACAATGAGCAGTTCTTC

v_gene: TRBV4-1
j_gene: TRBJ1-5
abundance: .
d_gene: .
CDR3aa: CASSQDLGRHSNQPQHF
CDR3nt: TGCGCCAGCAGCCAAGATCTTGGCCGGCACTCCAATCAGCCCCAGCATTTT

v_gene: TRBV27
j_gene: TRBJ2-1
abundance: .
d_gene: TRBD1
CDR3aa: CASSPGTELNEQFF
CDR3nt: TGTGCCAGCAGCCCCGGGACAGAGCTCAATGAGCAGTTCTTC

v_gene: TRBV30
j_gene: TRBJ2-6
abundance: .
d_gene: .
CDR3aa: CAWEPDSGANVLTF
CDR3nt: TGTGCCTGGGAGCCGGACTCTGGGGCCAACGTCCTGACTTTC

v_gene: TRBV6-6
j_gene: TRBJ2-1
abundance: few
d_gene: TRBD2
CDR3aa: CASSPGTSGHNEQFF
CDR3nt: TGTGCCAGCAGTCCTGGGACTAGCGGACACAATGAGCAGTTCTTC

v_gene: TRBV9
j_gene: TRBJ2-7
abundance: .
d_gene: .
CDR3aa: CASSVAQPPVYEQYF
CDR3nt: TGTGCCAGCAGCGTAGCTCAGCCTCCGGTCTACGAGCAGTACTTC

v_gene: TRBV9
j_gene: TRBJ2-2
abundance: .
d_gene: TRBD2
CDR3aa: CASSVERGPGELFF
CDR3nt: TGTGCCAGCAGCGTAGAGCGGGGGCCCGGGGAGCTGTTTTTT

v_gene: TRBV27
j_gene: TRBJ2-7
abundance: .
d_gene: .
CDR3aa: CASSLHGVAYEQYF
CDR3nt: TGTGCCAGCAGTTTACATGGAGTAGCCTACGAGCAGTACTTC

v_gene: TRBV5-6
j_gene: TRBJ2-2
abundance: few
d_gene: .
CDR3aa: CASSLGLYYTGELFF
CDR3nt: TGTGCCAGCAGCTTGGGGCTATACTACACCGGGGAGCTGTTTTTT

v_gene: TRBV11-3
j_gene: TRBJ2-1
abundance: .
d_gene: TRBD2
CDR3aa: CASSFAGVHEQFF
CDR3nt: TGTGCCAGCAGCTTTGCGGGAGTCCATGAGCAGTTCTTC

v_gene: TRBV5-1
j_gene: TRBJ1-1
abundance: .
d_gene: .
CDR3aa: CASSLGLDTEAFF
CDR3nt: TGCGCCAGCAGCTTGGGGTTGGATACTGAAGCTTTCTTT

v_gene: TRBV11-2
j_gene: TRBJ2-1
abundance: medium-sized
d_gene: TRBD2
CDR3aa: CASSLGGLAGVYNEQFF
CDR3nt: TGTGCCAGCAGCTTGGGCGGTCTAGCGGGTGTCTACAATGAGCAGTTCTTC

v_gene: TRBV7-6
j_gene: TRBJ2-2
abundance: .
d_gene: TRBD1
CDR3aa: CASSAGQGGAGELFF
CDR3nt: TGTGCCAGCAGCGCGGGACAGGGTGGCGCCGGGGAGCTGTTTTTT

v_gene: TRBV29-1
j_gene: TRBJ2-1
abundance: .
d_gene: TRBD2
CDR3aa: CSVEIRGGRYTYNEQFF
CDR3nt: TGCAGCGTTGAAATTAGGGGCGGGAGGTATACTTACAATGAGCAGTTCTTC

v_gene: TRBV7-6
j_gene: TRBJ2-2
abundance: once
d_gene: .
CDR3aa: CASSSAGTYYTGELFF
CDR3nt: TGTGCCAGCAGTTCCGCCGGGACTTATTACACCGGGGAGCTGTTTTTT

v_gene: TRBV10-3
j_gene: TRBJ2-3
abundance: few
d_gene: .
CDR3aa: CAIMSSGQANTDTQYF
CDR3nt: TGTGCCATCATGTCCTCGGGGCAGGCCAACACAGATACGCAGTATTTT

v_gene: TRBV21-1
j_gene: TRBJ1-6
abundance: .
d_gene: .
CDR3aa: CASSKFDRRSYNSPLHF
CDR3nt: TGTGCCAGCAGCAAATTCGACAGGCGCTCCTATAATTCACCCCTCCACTTT

v_gene: TRBV6-6
j_gene: TRBJ2-1
abundance: few
d_gene: TRBD2
CDR3aa: CASSSYSGNNEQFF
CDR3nt: TGTGCCAGCAGTTCATACAGCGGGAACAATGAGCAGTTCTTC

v_gene: TRBV6-1
j_gene: TRBJ2-7
abundance: many
d_gene: TRBD1
CDR3aa: CASSTRTGSTEQYF
CDR3nt: TGTGCCAGCAGTACACGGACAGGGTCCACCGAGCAGTACTTC

v_gene: TRBV11-1
j_gene: TRBJ1-4
abundance: few
d_gene: .
CDR3aa: CASSFGGAGNEKLFF
CDR3nt: TGTGCCAGCAGTTTCGGCGGGGCGGGGAATGAAAAACTGTTTTTT

v_gene: TRBV19
j_gene: TRBJ2-3
abundance: .
d_gene: .
CDR3aa: CASKKRGTDTQYF
CDR3nt: TGTGCCAGTAAAAAGCGGGGCACAGATACGCAGTATTTT

v_gene: TRBV9
j_gene: TRBJ1-2
abundance: .
d_gene: .
CDR3aa: CASSANANYGYTF
CDR3nt: TGTGCCAGCAGCGCTAATGCTAACTATGGCTACACCTTC

v_gene: TRBV19
j_gene: TRBJ1-5
abundance: .
d_gene: .
CDR3aa: CASSLTRRGTYSNQPQHF
CDR3nt: TGTGCCAGTAGCCTGACCCGACGGGGGACCTATAGCAATCAGCCCCAGCATTTT

v_gene: TRBV19
j_gene: TRBJ2-5
abundance: .
d_gene: .
CDR3aa: CASQFGDQETQYF
CDR3nt: TGTGCCAGTCAGTTCGGGGATCAAGAGACCCAGTACTTC

v_gene: TRBV30
j_gene: TRBJ2-7
abundance: .
d_gene: TRBD1
CDR3aa: CAWRGPRRTGGYEQYF
CDR3nt: TGTGCCTGGAGGGGACCTCGGCGGACAGGGGGCTACGAGCAGTACTTC